The 4 T cell receptor beta chains below come from one sample, sequenced in a study of low-dose radiotherapy and immunotherapy resistance in tumors. Indicated time point: before trial treatment. Covering alpha and beta chains, TRAV- and TRBV-specific primers were used for the first-strand cDNA. With a V-primer adapter and a constant-region primer, TCRs were amplified for approximately 19 PCR cycles. One entry per CDR3 protein, called by TCRdb with MiXCR from the reads. The sample contains about 82,000 distinct CDR3 sequences, about 19% of which appear only once. Material: PBMCs, obtained before treatment. These receptor sequences come from a male donor with prostate cancer.

This clonotype was recorded many times. This chain links TRBV20-1 with TRBJ2-5; TRBD1 matches 10 bases. Germline trimming cut 3 bases from V and 5 bases from J; bases unmatched to any gene: 12. The length of the CDR3 is 16 residues. Germline loops: CDR1 DFQATT, CDR2 SNEGSKA (reference sequence). CDR3 nucleotide sequence: TGCAGTGCTAGCAACTTGGGACAGGGGCGAGGGGAGACCCAGTACTTC. Translated, it gives CSASNLGQGRGETQYF.

Of note for this clonotype: A far larger clone is one base from this, pointing to a likely read error. V is TRBV4-2 and J is TRBJ2-5; TRBD2 aligns across 8 bases. The J segment lost 7 bases and the V segment lost 3 bases, leaving 13 bases of the junction unmatched. The CDR3 length is 16 residues. Germline CDR1 LGHNA, CDR2 YNFKEQ. The DNA for the CDR3 is TGTGCCAGCAGCCAGCCCAAAACCATAGCGGGGCGGACCCAGTACTTC. Its protein is CASSQPKTIAGRTQYF.

This clonotype appeared many times. The V and J genes are TRBV7-9 and TRBJ1-2; TRBD1 matches at 10 bases. Trimming removed 4 bases from V and 3 bases from J; junction bases left unmatched: 5. The CDR3 has 15 amino acids. CDR1 and CDR2 from the germline V gene are SEHNR and FQNEAQ (reference sequence). The CDR3 is CASSSRDRGHYGYTF. The CDR3 DNA follows: TGTGCCAGCAGCTCCAGGGACAGGGGCCACTATGGCTACACCTTC.

The table lists this clonotype with many counts. This chain links TRBV20-1 with TRBJ1-5; no clear D gene. Per the germline V gene, CDR1 is DFQATT and CDR2 is SNEGSKA (reference sequence). V was pared by 3 bases and J by 4 bases, with 10 bases between. CDR3 size: 13 residues. The CDR3 loop is CSASYGENQPQHF. The CDR3 DNA sequence: TGCAGTGCTAGTTACGGAGAAAATCAGCCCCAGCATTTT.